This T cell receptor beta chain was retrieved from a study of cytomegalovirus exposure and HLA in healthy donors. In germline, CDR1 is MDHEN, CDR2 SYDVKM. This CDR3 is 13 amino acids long. The J segment lost 7 bases and the V segment lost 8 bases, leaving 2 bases of the junction unmatched. Profiled with immunoSEQ multiplex PCR; TCRdb holds only in-frame clones, not every one. The top ten clones hold over 3% of a sample with over 55,000 clones, around nine tenths of them seen once. The sequenced sample consisted of PBMCs. V usage is TRBV28 and J usage is TRBJ1-4; 12 positions match TRBD1. The clonotype originates from a man aged 18 to 29 in good health and CMV-seronegative. CDR3 protein: CASGTGGSEKLFF. The CDR3 DNA reads as TGTGCCAGCGGGACAGGGGGCTCTGAAAAACTGTTTTTT.